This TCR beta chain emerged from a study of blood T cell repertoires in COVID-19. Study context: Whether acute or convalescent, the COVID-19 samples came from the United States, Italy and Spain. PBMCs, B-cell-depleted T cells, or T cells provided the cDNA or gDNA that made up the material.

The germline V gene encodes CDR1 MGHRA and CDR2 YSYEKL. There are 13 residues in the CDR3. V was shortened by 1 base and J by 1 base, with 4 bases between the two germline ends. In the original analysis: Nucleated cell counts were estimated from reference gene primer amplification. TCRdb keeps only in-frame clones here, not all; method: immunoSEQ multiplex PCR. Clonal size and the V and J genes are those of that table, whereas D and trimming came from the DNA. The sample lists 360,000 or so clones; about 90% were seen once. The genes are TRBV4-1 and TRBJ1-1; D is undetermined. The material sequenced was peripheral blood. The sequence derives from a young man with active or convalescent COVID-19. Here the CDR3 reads CASSQAQNTEAFF. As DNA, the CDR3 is TGCGCCAGCAGCCAAGCCCAGAACACTGAAGCTTTCTTT.